These 6 T cell receptor beta chains were sequenced from one sample in a study of T-cell reconstitution after alpha-beta-depleted transplantation in children. TCRbeta library preparation incorporated unique molecular identifiers. TCRdb processed the PCR reads anew with MiXCR; each CDR3 protein has one entry. The top ten clones hold over 9% of a sample with 250,000 to 350,000 distinct CDR3 sequences, over 8% of them seen once. The sample consisted of PBMCs from the stem cell graft donor, taken from the stem cell graft. The source is a human donor who donated a stem cell graft to a child with SCID.

The CDR3 protein is CASTSGGGTGELFF. CDR3 sequence (DNA): TGTGCCAGCACTAGCGGGGGTGGAACCGGGGAGCTGTTTTTT. This chain joins TRBV6-1 and TRBJ2-2; 10 nucleotides align to TRBD2. Per the germline V gene, CDR1 is MNHNS and CDR2 is SASEGT. The CDR3 extends over 14 amino acids. V shed 7 bases, J shed 5 bases, and the junction held 4 bases outside the gene matches.

This chain uses TRBV20-1 with TRBJ1-2; 8 bases fit TRBD1. CDR3 length: 15 residues. The germline V gene has CDR1 DFQATT and CDR2 SNEGSKA (reference sequence). The V gene end was trimmed by 1 base and the J gene end by 4 bases; junction bases not matched to a gene: 8. CDR3 in DNA: TGCAGTGCTAGAGGGGGCGGGACAGGTCTCTATGGCTACACCTTC. Its protein product is CSARGGGTGLYGYTF.

This clonotype was counted a few times. This chain links TRBV4-1 with TRBJ2-3; unclear D gene. V lost 0 bases and J lost 4, with 8 bases in between. The V gene's germline CDR1 is MGHRA and CDR2 YSYEKL. CDR3 length: 14 amino acids. The CDR3 DNA reads TGCGCCAGCAGCCAAGAAACCGTCCCAGATACGCAGTATTTT. Protein: CASSQETVPDTQYF.

This clonotype was counted at least ten times. The rearrangement joins TRBV5-1 to TRBJ2-1; unclear D gene. CDR1 and CDR2 (germline): SGHRS, YFSETQ. Trimming took 4 bases from V and 5 from J, leaving 13 bases between them. The CDR3 sequence is 14 residues long. This CDR3 reads CASSPPFGDNEQFF. Here the CDR3 DNA reads TGCGCCAGCAGCCCCCCATTTGGGGACAATGAGCAGTTCTTC.

This clonotype has more than one count but fewer than ten. This chain connects TRBV5-1 to TRBJ1-6; the D gene is possibly TRBD1 (6 bases). This CDR3 has 15 amino acids. Germline assignment: CDR1 SGHRS and CDR2 YFSETQ. V shed 0 bases and J shed 7 bases, with 11 bases lying between them. The CDR3, as DNA: TGCGCCAGCAGCTTGGTGGCTGGGACAAATTCACCCCTCCACTTT. Amino acids: CASSLVAGTNSPLHF.

The CDR3 coding sequence is TGTGCCAGCAGCGTAGAGGCAGGGGCCTACGAGCAGTACTTC. It is translated as CASSVEAGAYEQYF. The genes are TRBV9 and TRBJ2-7; D may be TRBD1 (6 bases). V was pared by 0 bases and J by 2 bases, with 9 bases between. Germline V gene data show CDR1 as SGDLS and CDR2 as YYNGEE. The CDR3 length is 14 residues.